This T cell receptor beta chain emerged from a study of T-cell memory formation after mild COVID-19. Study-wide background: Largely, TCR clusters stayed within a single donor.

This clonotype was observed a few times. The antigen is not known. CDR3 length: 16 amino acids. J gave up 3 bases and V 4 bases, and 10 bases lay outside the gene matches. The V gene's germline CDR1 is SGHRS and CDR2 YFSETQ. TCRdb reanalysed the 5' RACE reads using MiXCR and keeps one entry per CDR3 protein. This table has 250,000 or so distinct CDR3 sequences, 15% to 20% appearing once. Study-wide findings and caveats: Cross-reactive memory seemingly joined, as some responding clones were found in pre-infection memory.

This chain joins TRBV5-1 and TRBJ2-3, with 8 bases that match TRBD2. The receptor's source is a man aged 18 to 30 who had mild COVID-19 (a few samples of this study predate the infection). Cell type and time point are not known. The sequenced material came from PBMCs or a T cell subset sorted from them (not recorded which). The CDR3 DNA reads TGCGCCAGCAGCGCGGATCGGGGGGGCAGAACAGATACGCAGTATTTT. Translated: CASSADRGGRTDTQYF.